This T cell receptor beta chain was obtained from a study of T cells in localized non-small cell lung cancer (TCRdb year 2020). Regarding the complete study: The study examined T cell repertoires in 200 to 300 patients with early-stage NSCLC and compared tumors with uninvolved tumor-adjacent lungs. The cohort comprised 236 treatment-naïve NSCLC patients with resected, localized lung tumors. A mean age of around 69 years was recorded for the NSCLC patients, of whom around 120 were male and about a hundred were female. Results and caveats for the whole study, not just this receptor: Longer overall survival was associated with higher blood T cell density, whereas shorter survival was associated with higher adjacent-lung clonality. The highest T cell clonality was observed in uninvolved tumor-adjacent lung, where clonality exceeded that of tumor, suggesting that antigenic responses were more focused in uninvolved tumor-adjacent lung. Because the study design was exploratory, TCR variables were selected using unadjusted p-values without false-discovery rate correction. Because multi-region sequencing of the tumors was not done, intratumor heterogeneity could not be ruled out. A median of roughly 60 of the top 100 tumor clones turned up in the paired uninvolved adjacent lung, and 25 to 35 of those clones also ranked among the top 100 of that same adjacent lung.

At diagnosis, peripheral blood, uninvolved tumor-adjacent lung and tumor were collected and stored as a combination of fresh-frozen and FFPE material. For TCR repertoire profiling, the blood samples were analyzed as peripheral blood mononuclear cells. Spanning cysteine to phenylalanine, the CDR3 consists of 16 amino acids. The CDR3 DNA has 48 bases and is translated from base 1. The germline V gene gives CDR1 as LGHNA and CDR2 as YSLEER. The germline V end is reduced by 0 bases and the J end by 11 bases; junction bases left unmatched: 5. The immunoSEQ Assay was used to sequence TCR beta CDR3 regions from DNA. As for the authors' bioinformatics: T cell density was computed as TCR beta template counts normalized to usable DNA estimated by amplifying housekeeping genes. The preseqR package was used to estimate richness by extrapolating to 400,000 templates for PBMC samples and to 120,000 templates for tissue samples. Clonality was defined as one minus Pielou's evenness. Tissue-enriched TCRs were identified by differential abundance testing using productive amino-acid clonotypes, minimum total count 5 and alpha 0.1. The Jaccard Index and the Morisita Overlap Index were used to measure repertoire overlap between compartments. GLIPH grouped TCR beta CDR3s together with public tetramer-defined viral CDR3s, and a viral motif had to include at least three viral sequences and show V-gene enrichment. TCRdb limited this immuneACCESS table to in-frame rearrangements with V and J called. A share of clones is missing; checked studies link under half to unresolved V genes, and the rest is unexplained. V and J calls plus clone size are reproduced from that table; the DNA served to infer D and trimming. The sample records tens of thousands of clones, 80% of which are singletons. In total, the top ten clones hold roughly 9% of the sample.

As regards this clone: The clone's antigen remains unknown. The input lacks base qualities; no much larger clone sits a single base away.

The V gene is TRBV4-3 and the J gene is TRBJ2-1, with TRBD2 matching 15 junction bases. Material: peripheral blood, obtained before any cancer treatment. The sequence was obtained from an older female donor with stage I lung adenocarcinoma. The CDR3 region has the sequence CASSQDLGLAGGKQFF. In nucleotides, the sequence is TGCGCCAGCAGCCAAGATTTGGGACTAGCGGGGGGTAAGCAGTTCTTC.